The rows below give T cell receptor beta chains drawn from one sample of a study of T cells in Graves' hyperthyroidism and ophthalmopathy. TCRdb re-derived calls from the multiplex PCR reads in MiXCR, one entry per CDR3 protein. This sample yields about 260,000 distinct CDR3 sequences, of which roughly 15% are seen a single time; around 26% belongs to the top ten. Input material: blood. All receptors derive from a woman under 30 with Graves' ophthalmopathy. The CDR3 runs from the conserved cysteine through the conserved F or W. D genes are given only for firm matches. The size of a clone is reported for some rows only, either as once, few or many, or as a class for expanded clones.

j_call v_call clone_size d_call cdr3_aa cdr3_nt
TRBJ1-1 TRBV5-1 many NA CASSQGPGSDTEAFF TGCGCCAGCAGCCAGGGCCCGGGAAGTGACACTGAAGCTTTCTTT
TRBJ2-2 TRBV27 NA NA CASSIMGITGELFF TGTGCCAGCAGTATCATGGGGATCACCGGGGAGCTGTTTTTT
TRBJ1-1 TRBV12-3/TRBV12-4 many NA CASRISSGLYTEAFF TGTGCCAGCAGAATATCGTCAGGGTTATACACTGAAGCTTTCTTT
TRBJ2-4 TRBV20-1 NA TRBD2 CSARDKGLAGGLGENIQYF TGCAGTGCTAGAGATAAGGGACTAGCGGGGGGCCTGGGGGAAAACATTCAGTACTTC
TRBJ1-4 TRBV20-1 NA NA CSAWGSGVGEKLFF TGCAGTGCTTGGGGGTCAGGGGTCGGTGAAAAACTGTTTTTT
TRBJ1-1 TRBV20-1 NA TRBD1 CSARPSTGGLTEAFF TGCAGTGCCCGACCCTCCACAGGGGGCCTCACTGAAGCTTTCTTT
TRBJ2-3 TRBV7-8 many NA CASSLVGGKSTDTQYF TGTGCCAGCAGCTTAGTCGGCGGGAAGAGCACAGATACGCAGTATTTT
TRBJ2-5 TRBV20-1 many NA CSAGTQTPLQETQYF TGCAGTGCTGGGACCCAGACTCCCCTACAAGAGACCCAGTACTTC
TRBJ1-1 TRBV4-2 many NA CASSQDERVRGTEAFF TGTGCCAGCAGCCAAGATGAAAGGGTTAGGGGCACTGAAGCTTTCTTT
TRBJ1-5 TRBV20-1 many TRBD1 CSAHSGGGQPQHF TGCAGTGCTCATTCAGGGGGAGGTCAGCCCCAGCATTTT
TRBJ2-7 TRBV2 NA TRBD1 CASREGTGDPYEQYF TGTGCCAGCAGGGAAGGGACAGGCGACCCCTACGAGCAGTACTTC
TRBJ2-5 TRBV2 once TRBD2 CASGGLAGDLETQYF TGTGCCAGCGGGGGACTAGCGGGAGACTTGGAGACCCAGTACTTC
TRBJ1-5 TRBV12-3/TRBV12-4 NA TRBD1 CASSHRTGQDGNQPQHF TGTGCCAGCAGTCACCGAACGGGACAGGATGGCAATCAGCCCCAGCATTTT
TRBJ1-1 TRBV12-3/TRBV12-4 many NA CASRSDGQTNTEAFF TGTGCCAGCAGATCGGACGGACAGACGAACACTGAAGCTTTCTTT
TRBJ2-2 TRBV28 many TRBD1 CASSPHPGQTGELFF TGTGCCAGCAGTCCGCACCCGGGACAGACCGGGGAGCTGTTTTTT
TRBJ2-2 TRBV7-2 many TRBD1 CASSQDRVSGELFF TGTGCCAGCAGCCAGGACAGGGTGAGCGGGGAGCTGTTTTTT
TRBJ1-5 TRBV24-1 NA NA CATSEGNQPQHF TGTGCCACCAGTGAGGGCAATCAGCCCCAGCATTTT
TRBJ2-3 TRBV5-1 many NA CASSLHWFGTDTQYF TGCGCCAGCAGCCTGCACTGGTTTGGCACAGATACGCAGTATTTT
TRBJ2-2 TRBV7-3 many NA CASSLDSNTGELFF TGTGCCAGCAGCTTAGATTCGAACACCGGGGAGCTGTTTTTT
TRBJ2-5 TRBV20-1 many NA CSAAGFGETQYF TGCAGTGCTGCAGGATTTGGGGAGACCCAGTACTTC
TRBJ1-6 TRBV28 many NA CASSPVHYNSPLHF TGTGCCAGCAGCCCGGTCCACTATAATTCACCCCTCCACTTT
TRBJ2-7 TRBV2 NA TRBD1 CASSRRTGRSYEQYF TGTGCCAGCAGCCGACGGACAGGGCGATCCTACGAGCAGTACTTC
TRBJ1-4 TRBV5-5 many NA CASSSDTPGWEKLFF TGTGCCAGCAGTTCTGACACGCCGGGTTGGGAAAAACTGTTTTTT
TRBJ2-1 TRBV7-2 NA NA CASSLGLPGGGQFF TGTGCCAGCAGCTTAGGTCTGCCCGGAGGGGGGCAGTTCTTC
TRBJ2-6 TRBV12-3/TRBV12-4 many TRBD1 CASTQGQAGANVLTF TGTGCCAGCACCCAAGGACAGGCTGGGGCCAACGTCCTGACTTTC
TRBJ2-3 TRBV5-1 NA TRBD2 CASGFGLAGERDTQYF TGCGCCAGCGGCTTCGGACTAGCGGGGGAGCGGGATACGCAGTATTTT
TRBJ2-2 TRBV7-9 many NA CASSLPLGPDTGELFF TGTGCCAGCAGCTTACCGCTAGGCCCGGACACCGGGGAGCTGTTTTTT
TRBJ1-1 TRBV5-8 many TRBD1 CASSSDRFMNTEAFF TGTGCCAGCAGCTCGGACAGGTTCATGAACACTGAAGCTTTCTTT
TRBJ2-1 TRBV25-1 few NA CASSDGANPHNEQFF TGTGCCAGCAGTGATGGGGCTAACCCTCATAATGAGCAGTTCTTC
TRBJ2-7 TRBV28 NA TRBD1 CASSAQAGTGAEQYF TGTGCCAGCAGTGCCCAGGCCGGGACAGGGGCCGAGCAGTACTTC
TRBJ2-1 TRBV7-9 many NA CASSLGPDFNEQFF TGTGCCAGCAGCTTGGGACCAGACTTCAATGAGCAGTTCTTC
TRBJ1-2 TRBV20-1 NA NA CSARVQGSGYTF TGCAGTGCTAGAGTACAGGGAAGTGGCTACACCTTC
TRBJ1-1 TRBV11-1 many TRBD1 CASSLAVSGTGRTEAFF TGTGCCAGCAGCTTAGCGGTTTCGGGGACAGGGCGAACTGAAGCTTTCTTT
TRBJ2-7 TRBV12-3/TRBV12-4 many TRBD1 CASSTRTGARNEQYF TGTGCCAGCAGTACTCGGACAGGGGCGAGGAACGAGCAGTACTTC
TRBJ2-1 TRBV20-1 many TRBD2 CSAPAAGVGDEQFF TGCAGTGCCCCTGCTGCGGGAGTGGGCGATGAGCAGTTCTTC
TRBJ1-2 TRBV6-1 many NA CASSTPAALYGYTF TGTGCCAGCAGCACCCCTGCAGCCTTATATGGCTACACCTTC
TRBJ2-3 TRBV19 few TRBD1 CASRSGTGLTDTQYF TGTGCCAGTAGGTCCGGGACAGGGTTAACAGATACGCAGTATTTT
TRBJ2-6 TRBV7-8 many NA CASSLIPSRGGSGANVLTF TGTGCCAGCAGCTTGATACCCAGCAGGGGCGGCTCTGGGGCCAACGTCCTGACTTTC
TRBJ1-1 TRBV20-1 few NA CSARDAGISDTEAFF TGCAGTGCTAGAGATGCAGGAATTAGCGACACTGAAGCTTTCTTT
TRBJ2-5 TRBV20-1 many TRBD2 CSASYGTSGTQETQYF TGCAGTGCTAGCTACGGGACTAGCGGTACCCAAGAGACCCAGTACTTC
TRBJ2-7 TRBV29-1 few TRBD2 CSVSYPGTSGRVYSEQYF TGCAGCGTCTCCTACCCCGGGACTAGCGGGAGGGTGTACTCCGAGCAGTACTTC
TRBJ2-4 TRBV9 few NA CASSVSHLGDIQYF TGTGCCAGCAGCGTAAGTCATTTAGGGGACATTCAGTACTTC
TRBJ2-1 TRBV6-1 many TRBD1 CASRAQGPGGEQFF TGTGCCAGCAGGGCCCAGGGCCCAGGGGGTGAGCAGTTCTTC
TRBJ1-5 TRBV20-1 many NA CSARDHGVQNQPQHF TGCAGTGCTAGAGATCACGGGGTTCAAAATCAGCCCCAGCATTTT